The 11 T cell receptor beta chains listed next were all sequenced from one sample in a study of T cell responses to AZD1222 COVID-19 vaccine. The method was immunoSEQ multiplex PCR; TCRdb's version includes in-frame clones alone and lacks a portion of them. This sample has over 110,000 clones, with around nine tenths found just once. The sample in question was peripheral blood, obtained on day 0 of AZD1222 vaccination. Receptor source: an adult in good health.

The table lists this clone with a few counts. J is TRBJ1-2 and V is TRBV19, with TRBD1 identical over 7 bases. V shed 3 bases and J 2 bases; nucleotides not matched to a gene: 3. Germline V gives CDR1 LNHDA, CDR2 SQIVND (reference sequence). This CDR3 has 14 residues. As DNA, the CDR3 is TGTGCCAGTAGTATTCTGGACAGGAACTATGGCTACACCTTC. Translating gives CASSILDRNYGYTF. Full variable domain (missing parts from reference TRBV19 and TRBJ1-2): DGGITQSPKYLFRKEGQNVTLSCEQNLNHDAMYWYRQDPGQGLRLIYYSQIVNDFQKGDIAEGYSVSREKKESFPLTVTSAQKNPTAFYLCASSILDRNYGYTFGSGTRLTVV.

The V call is TRBV7-8, the J call TRBJ2-1; 11 bases map to TRBD1. This CDR3 region has 17 residues. CDR1 SGHVS and CDR2 FQNEAQ come from the germline V gene. The V gene end was trimmed by 4 bases and the J gene end by 6 bases; junction bases not matched to a gene: 11. The CDR3 here is CASSSYLGQGGGNEQFF. The CDR3 DNA follows: TGTGCCAGCAGCTCTTACTTGGGACAGGGGGGTGGCAATGAGCAGTTCTTC.

V usage is TRBV5-1 and J usage is TRBJ1-3; a weak D match, TRBD1 (6 bases). The CDR3 has 14 residues. CDR1 SGHRS and CDR2 YFSETQ come from the germline V gene. Trimming took off 7 bases at V and 0 bases at J, with 11 bases between the two ends. The CDR3 sequence is CASRGQNSGNTIYF. CDR3 DNA sequence: TGCGCCAGCCGAGGACAGAACTCTGGAAACACCATATATTTT.

The rearrangement links TRBV5-4 to TRBJ1-2; TRBD1 agrees at 8 bases. V was pared by 2 bases and J by 7 bases, with 16 bases of the junction left unmatched. CDR1 is SGHNT and CDR2 is YYREEE in the germline V gene (reference sequence). There are 17 residues in the CDR3. CDR3 in DNA: TGTGCCAGCAGCTTAGACAGGGGATACCCCGGCGGCGGTGGCTACACCTTC. Protein: CASSLDRGYPGGGGYTF.

J is TRBJ2-7 and V is TRBV29-1; the D gene is possibly TRBD1 (6 bases). The CDR3 loop spans 14 amino acids. V was shortened by 0 bases and J by 2 bases, with 11 bases between the two germline ends. Germline V gives CDR1 SQVTM, CDR2 ANQGSEA. The CDR3 protein is CSVEDQGTTYEQYF. CDR3 DNA: TGCAGCGTTGAAGATCAGGGGACCACCTACGAGCAGTACTTC.

This clone was seen only once. The chain carries TRBV18 and TRBJ1-5; D perhaps matches TRBD1 (5 bases). The CDR3 is 16 residues long. In germline, CDR1 is KGHSH, CDR2 LQKENI. V dropped 1 base and J dropped 0 bases, with 10 bases sitting between them. The CDR3 coding sequence is TGTGCCAGCTCACCACTTGGGACGGCTAGCAATCAGCCCCAGCATTTT. This encodes CASSPLGTASNQPQHF. Drawing the rest from reference TRBV18 and TRBJ1-5, the complete variable domain is NAGVMQNPRHLVRRRGQEARLRCSPMKGHSHVYWYRQLPEEGLKFMVYLQKENIIDESGMPKERFSAEFPKEGPSILRIQQVVRGDSAAYFCASSPLGTASNQPQHFGDGTRLSIL.

CDR3 sequence reads: CASSDAMMPGRNEQFF. CDR3 nucleotides: TGTGCCAGCAGTGACGCGATGATGCCGGGCCGCAATGAGCAGTTCTTC. The V and J genes are TRBV2 and TRBJ2-1; D is uncertain. V was trimmed by 3 bases and J by 6 bases, leaving 18 bases between them. CDR3 length: 16 amino acids. The germline gives CDR1 SNHLY, CDR2 FYNNEI.

This clone was seen a handful of times. The rearrangement uses TRBV2 and TRBJ2-7; D ambiguous. This CDR3 spans 12 amino acids. V lost 6 bases to trimming and J lost 5 bases, with 11 bases between them. The V gene's germline CDR1 is SNHLY and CDR2 FYNNEI. For the CDR3, the DNA is TGTGCCAGCAGCGCCGCTATAAACGAGCAGTACTTC. Residues: CASSAAINEQYF.

The chain carries TRBV21-1 and TRBJ2-4. TRBV21-1 is classified as a pseudogene. This CDR3 contains 17 residues. The CDR3 region has the DNA TGTGCCAGCAGCAAAGAACGGGCCACGTTAGCCAAAAACATTCAGTACTTC. Protein sequence: CASSKERATLAKNIQYF.

The chain uses TRBV2 and TRBJ2-5, with D perhaps matching TRBD2 (6 bases). The CDR3 covers 14 residues. Looked up from germline, CDR1 is SNHLY and CDR2 is FYNNEI. V was trimmed by 7 bases and J by 0 bases, leaving 12 bases between them. The CDR3 reads CASIERVYQETQYF. The DNA for the CDR3 is TGTGCCAGCATTGAGCGGGTTTACCAAGAGACCCAGTACTTC.

In DNA form, the CDR3 reads TGCGCCAGCAGCCAAGATCCGATTCTCGGCTATGGCTACACCTTC. Protein product: CASSQDPILGYGYTF. The V and J genes are TRBV4-1 and TRBJ1-2; unclear D gene. This CDR3 spans 15 amino acids. CDR1 is MGHRA and CDR2 is YSYEKL in the germline V gene. The ends were cut back, 0 bases at V and 4 bases at J, with 12 bases in the middle.